The 22 T cell receptor beta chains below come from one sample, sequenced in a study of T cell clonotyping in hematopoietic cell transplantation. As to time point: recipient sample about 28 days before transplant, after cytoreduction. Profiling relied on immunoSEQ multiplex PCR, and the TCRdb table lists in-frame clones only, not all of them. The sample lists roughly 40,000 clones, about 85% occurring once. The starting material was peripheral blood mononuclear cells, obtained before stem cell transplant. The source of these receptors is a man in his sixties with acute myeloid leukemia. Some clones in this sample may be carry-over from other donors' samples.

The chain carries TRBV18 and TRBJ1-1; TRBD1 agrees at 8 bases. The CDR3 spans 17 residues. Germline V gene sequence: CDR1 KGHSH, CDR2 LQKENI. Germline trimming cut 1 base from V and 2 bases from J; bases unmatched to any gene: 9. CDR3 loop: CASSPLGQGQGNTEAFF. CDR3 coding DNA: TGTGCCAGCTCACCACTAGGACAGGGCCAGGGAAACACTGAAGCTTTCTTT. Drawing the rest from reference TRBV18 and TRBJ1-1, the complete variable domain is NAGVMQNPRHLVRRRGQEARLRCSPMKGHSHVYWYRQLPEEGLKFMVYLQKENIIDESGMPKERFSAEFPKEGPSILRIQQVVRGDSAAYFCASSPLGQGQGNTEAFFGQGTRLTVV.

The chain links TRBV4-3 to TRBJ2-2; 11 bases fit TRBD2. V trimming: 7 bases; J trimming: 4 bases; junction bases outside the gene matches: 5. The germline CDR1 and CDR2 sequences are LGHNA and YSLEER. The CDR3 spans 15 residues. As DNA, the CDR3 is TGCGCCAGCACCGCTAGCGGGGGGTTCACCGGGGAGCTGTTTTTT. It yields the protein CASTASGGFTGELFF.

In this sample, this clone turned up once. This chain links TRBV4-2 with TRBJ1-3, with 9 positions matching TRBD1. The CDR3 length is 17 residues. V was pared by 5 bases and J by 0 bases, with 8 bases of the junction left unmatched. Germline V lookup: CDR1 LGHNA, CDR2 YNFKEQ. CDR3 coding DNA: TGTGCCAGCAGCGCCCGGGACAGGGATTTCTCTGGAAACACCATATATTTT. Protein: CASSARDRDFSGNTIYF.

The chain combines TRBV25-1 with TRBJ1-5, with a tentative D call TRBD1 (5 bases). Between the trimmed V and J ends, which lost 1 base and 7 bases, there was a span of 8 bases. The CDR3 has 13 amino acids. The germline V gene has CDR1 MGHDK and CDR2 SYGVNS. CDR3 in amino acids: CASSESRDQPQHF. CDR3 nucleotides: TGTGCCAGCAGTGAATCGAGGGACCAGCCCCAGCATTTT.

This clone was seen a handful of times. The V gene is TRBV7-2, the J gene TRBJ1-3; D is ambiguous. Deletions cut 6 bases from V and 9 bases from J, with 12 bases between. Germline CDR1 SGHTA, CDR2 FQGNSA. The CDR3 length is 12 residues. The CDR3 nucleotides read TGTGCCAGCAGTGGGTTGGTTGGCACCATATATTTT. This sequence encodes CASSGLVGTIYF.

The rearrangement uses TRBV7-8 and TRBJ1-4, with 8 bases fitting TRBD1. The CDR3 length is 15 residues. The germline CDR1 and CDR2 sequences are SGHVS and FQNEAQ. The V gene end was trimmed by 6 bases and the J gene end by 3 bases; junction bases not matched to a gene: 6. The DNA for the CDR3 is TGTGCCAGCAGTAGTCCGACAGGGGCTAATGAAAAACTGTTTTTT. This codes for CASSSPTGANEKLFF.

This clone has more than one count but fewer than ten. The rearrangement joins TRBV27 to TRBJ2-7; 9 bases agree with TRBD1. The ends lost 5 bases at V and 3 bases at J; junction bases unmatched: 5. Germline assignment: CDR1 MNHEY and CDR2 SMNVEV (reference sequence). This CDR3 contains 14 residues. Here the CDR3 reads CASSADRGDYEQYF. CDR3 DNA: TGTGCCAGCAGTGCGGACAGGGGTGACTACGAGCAGTACTTC.

The rearrangement joins TRBV30 to TRBJ2-7; D might be TRBD2 (6 bases). This CDR3 spans 13 amino acids. Germline V gene lookup returns CDR1 GTSNPN and CDR2 SVGIG (reference sequence). With 4 bases removed from V and 6 bases from J, the gap between germline ends came to 16 bases. CDR3 loop: CAWTVSGGSEQYF. CDR3 DNA: TGTGCCTGGACCGTCTCTGGGGGGAGCGAGCAGTACTTC. Full variable domain (remainder filled in from reference TRBV30 and TRBJ2-7): SQTIHQWPATLVQPVGSPLSLECTVEGTSNPNLYWYRQAAGRGLQLLFYSVGIGQISSEVPQNLSASRPQDRQFILSSKKLLLSDSGFYLCAWTVSGGSEQYFGPGTRLTVT.

The chain couples TRBV6-5 to TRBJ1-1; 9 bases are a match to TRBD1. The ends lost 2 bases at V and 4 bases at J; junction bases unmatched: 5. Germline V gene data show CDR1 as MNHEY and CDR2 as SVGAGI. The length of the CDR3 is 15 residues. The CDR3 spells CASSYGTGRSTEAFF. For the CDR3, the DNA is TGTGCCAGCAGTTACGGGACAGGGCGGAGCACTGAAGCTTTCTTT.

The genes are TRBV9 and TRBJ2-7, with 8 bases aligning to TRBD2. CDR3 size: 15 residues. The V gene's germline CDR1 is SGDLS and CDR2 YYNGEE. The V and J ends lost 3 bases and 7 bases, in that order; junction bases with no gene match: 12. DNA for the CDR3: TGTGCCAGCAGCGGGGAGCGGGGGAGCTTTGGAGAGCAGTACTTC. Translating gives CASSGERGSFGEQYF.

The chain combines TRBV4-1 with TRBJ2-3, with D perhaps matching TRBD1 or TRBD2 (6 bases each). Trimming shortened V by 3 bases and J by 1 base, and 11 bases separated the two germline ends. This CDR3 is 15 amino acids long. Germline CDR1 MGHRA, CDR2 YSYEKL. In nucleotides, the CDR3 is TGCGCCAGCAGCCAGGACCGGGGGCGCACAGATACGCAGTATTTT. Translation: CASSQDRGRTDTQYF.

The chain carries TRBV9 and TRBJ1-6; tentative D call: TRBD1 (5 bases). The CDR3 consists of 15 residues. Germline loops: CDR1 SGDLS, CDR2 YYNGEE. V shed 0 bases and J shed 6 bases, with 10 bases lying between them. CDR3 in DNA: TGTGCCAGCAGCGTAGGGGCGGGACGTAATTCACCCCTCCACTTT. Translating it yields CASSVGAGRNSPLHF.

This sequence joins TRBV2 and TRBJ2-7, with a possible D match to TRBD2 (6 bases). Trimming removed 5 bases from V and 0 bases from J, with 8 bases in between. CDR1 is SNHLY, CDR2 FYNNEI, per germline. The CDR3 consists of 13 residues. DNA for the CDR3: TGTGCCAGCAGTCGGGACTTCTCCTACGAGCAGTACTTC. This gives the protein CASSRDFSYEQYF.

The genes are TRBV6-4 and TRBJ1-6; possible D gene TRBD1, 5 bases. Trimming pared 3 bases from V and 7 bases from J, leaving 16 bases between. Germline-derived CDR1 and CDR2 are MRHNA and SNTAGT. CDR3 length: 16 residues. The CDR3 sequence: CASSEGPGGANSPLHF. The CDR3 DNA reads TGTGCCAGCAGTGAGGGGCCGGGAGGGGCGAATTCACCCCTCCACTTT.

The chain couples TRBV2 to TRBJ2-3, with TRBD1 as a possible D gene (6 bases). Germline CDR1 reads SNHLY; CDR2 reads FYNNEI. This CDR3 contains 14 residues. Trimming pared 7 bases from V and 0 bases from J, leaving 11 bases between. CDR3: CASKRGTSTDTQYF. The CDR3 DNA reads as TGTGCCAGCAAGAGGGGGACAAGCACAGATACGCAGTATTTT.

This chain links TRBV7-2 with TRBJ1-6; maybe TRBD1 (5 bases). This CDR3 has 15 amino acids. Germline CDR1 and CDR2: SGHTA and FQGNSA. The V and J ends lost 5 bases and 10 bases respectively, with 18 bases between them. The CDR3 protein is CASSPQRQGSSPLHF. For the CDR3, the DNA is TGTGCCAGCAGCCCCCAGCGGCAGGGTAGCTCACCCCTCCACTTT.

The V gene is TRBV28, the J gene TRBJ1-5; 7 bases line up with TRBD1. Germline V CDR1 and CDR2: MDHEN, SYDVKM. J was trimmed by 7 bases and V by 7 bases; bases with no gene match: 13. The CDR3 has 15 amino acids. This chain's CDR3 is CASTIGGEVGQPQHF. The CDR3 DNA sequence: TGTGCCAGCACCATAGGGGGCGAGGTGGGGCAGCCCCAGCATTTT. The full variable domain, in which reference TRBV28 and TRBJ1-5 provide the parts outside the CDR3, is DVKVTQSSRYLVKRTGEKVFLECVQDMDHENMFWYRQDPGLGLRLIYFSYDVKMKEKGDIPEGYSVSREKKERFSLILESASTNQTSMYLCASTIGGEVGQPQHFGDGTRLSIL.

The chain has TRBV28 and TRBJ1-2; D might be TRBD1 (6 bases). CDR3 length equals 12 residues. CDR1 and CDR2 from the germline V gene are MDHEN and SYDVKM. V was shortened by 7 bases and J by 8 bases, with 14 bases between the two germline ends. DNA for the CDR3: TGTGCCAGCACCGTGCGGGGGCTCGGCTACACCTTC. Translation gives CASTVRGLGYTF.

CDR3 loop: CASSDRGTVASGNTIYF. The CDR3 DNA follows: TGTGCCAGCAGTGACCGCGGGACGGTAGCCTCTGGAAACACCATATATTTT. The J gene is TRBJ1-3, the V gene TRBV25-1, with D perhaps TRBD1 (5 bases). The V end was cut by 3 bases, the J end by 0 bases, with 15 bases between. Germline loops: CDR1 MGHDK, CDR2 SYGVNS. This CDR3 has 17 residues.

The chain is built from TRBV7-9 and TRBJ2-5; 11 bases agree with TRBD2. Germline V gene sequence: CDR1 SEHNR, CDR2 FQNEAQ (reference sequence). CDR3 length: 15 residues. V dropped 5 bases and J dropped 2; count of bases not matched to a gene: 4. In DNA form, the CDR3 reads TGTGCCAGCAGCCAGGGACTAGCGGCTCAAGAGACCCAGTACTTC. This encodes CASSQGLAAQETQYF.

The rearrangement links TRBV5-8 to TRBJ1-5, with 8 bases lining up with TRBD1. The germline CDR1 and CDR2 sequences are SGHTS and YDEGEE. With V trimmed by 0 bases and J by 5 bases, 4 bases remained unmatched. The CDR3 covers 15 residues. The CDR3 nucleotides are TGTGCCAGCAGCTTGGTTGGACAGGGAGATCAGCCCCAGCATTTT. As protein: CASSLVGQGDQPQHF.

The V and J genes are TRBV5-6 and TRBJ2-2; D is unclear. Germline loops: CDR1 SGHDT, CDR2 YYEEEE. The ends were cut back, 2 bases at V and 4 bases at J, with 18 bases in the middle. The CDR3 consists of 17 residues. In DNA, the CDR3 is TGTGCCAGCAGCTTTGAGCAACCGGTCGGAGTCACCGGGGAGCTGTTTTTT. This sequence encodes CASSFEQPVGVTGELFF.